Shown below are 32 T cell receptor beta chains from a single sample sequenced in a study of shared clonotypes between healthy human individuals. Profiling relied on immunoSEQ multiplex PCR, and the TCRdb table lists in-frame clones only, not all of them. The data show roughly 2.2 million clones, 80% to 95% seen once. Sequenced input: naive CD4+ T cells from PBMCs. The subset was: CD45RA+ positively selected. These receptors were collected from a young man in good health. Some clones in this sample may be carry-over from other donors' samples.

This chain links TRBV7-9 with TRBJ1-1, with 11 bases aligning to TRBD1. The CDR3 has 15 amino acids. J was trimmed by 4 bases and V by 1 base; bases with no gene match: 2. Germline V gives CDR1 SEHNR, CDR2 FQNEAQ (reference sequence). CDR3 protein: CASSLVGTGGTEAFF. In nucleotides, the CDR3 is TGTGCCAGCAGCTTAGTTGGGACAGGGGGCACTGAAGCTTTCTTT.

The V and J genes are TRBV6-5 and TRBJ2-2, with 7 bases identical to TRBD1. V gave up 3 bases and J gave up 5 bases; unmatched junction bases: 6. This CDR3 has 15 residues. CDR1 is MNHEY, CDR2 SVGAGI, per germline. As DNA, the CDR3 is TGTGCCAGCAGTTATCGGGACAGCCCGACCGGGGAGCTGTTTTTT. It codes for CASSYRDSPTGELFF.

This clone was counted once. V usage is TRBV5-4 and J usage is TRBJ2-3; 7 bases line up with TRBD1. With 0 bases clipped from V and 1 base from J, the junction kept 11 bases outside the gene matches. CDR1 and CDR2 from the germline V gene are SGHNT and YYREEE (reference sequence). This CDR3 is 18 amino acids long. The CDR3 reads CASSLAIWSTGGTDTQYF. In DNA form, the CDR3 reads TGTGCCAGCAGCTTGGCCATATGGAGTACAGGGGGCACAGATACGCAGTATTTT.

This sequence joins TRBV11-2 and TRBJ2-7; a weak D match, TRBD2 (6 bases). This CDR3 has 15 residues. CDR1 and CDR2 (germline): SGHAT, FQNNGV. V dropped 4 bases and J dropped 2 bases, with 15 bases sitting between them. DNA for the CDR3: TGTGCCAGCAGCTGGGGGGACCGAAGTCCCTACGAGCAGTACTTC. Its protein product is CASSWGDRSPYEQYF.

The chain links TRBV14 to TRBJ2-7, with D possibly being TRBD1 (5 bases). CDR3 length: 15 amino acids. Between the trimmed V and J ends, which lost 4 bases and 0 bases, there was a span of 13 bases. Germline V gives CDR1 SGHDN, CDR2 FVKESK. CDR3 DNA sequence: TGTGCCAGCAGCCCCCAACAGGTTCCCTCCTACGAGCAGTACTTC. The encoded protein is CASSPQQVPSYEQYF. The full variable domain, rest sourced from reference TRBV14 and TRBJ2-7, is EAGVTQFPSHSVIEKGQTVTLRCDPISGHDNLYWYRRVMGKEIKFLLHFVKESKQDESGMPNNRFLAERTGGTYSTLKVQPAELEDSGVYFCASSPQQVPSYEQYFGPGTRLTVT.

V usage is TRBV7-9 and J usage is TRBJ2-1, with TRBD2 matching over 9 bases. V lost 5 bases to trimming and J lost 5 bases; unmatched junction nucleotides: 4. Germline CDR1 and CDR2: SEHNR and FQNEAQ (reference sequence). CDR3 length: 14 amino acids. CDR3 in amino acids: CASSLGLANNEQFF. The CDR3 DNA reads as TGTGCCAGCAGCCTGGGACTAGCAAACAATGAGCAGTTCTTC.

The chain couples TRBV28 to TRBJ2-5, with 7 bases aligning to TRBD2. V dropped 5 bases and J dropped 5; count of bases not matched to a gene: 5. Germline V lookup: CDR1 MDHEN, CDR2 SYDVKM. The CDR3 has 13 amino acids. The CDR3 nucleotides read TGTGCCAGCAGTCGCAACGGGGGGGAGACCCAGTACTTC. It translates to CASSRNGGETQYF.

This chain joins TRBV7-8 and TRBJ2-7; 7 bases are a match to TRBD2. V shed 4 bases, J shed 4 bases, and the junction held 10 bases outside the gene matches. The V gene's germline CDR1 is SGHVS and CDR2 FQNEAQ. The CDR3 extends over 15 amino acids. The CDR3 coding sequence is TGTGCCAGCAGCTCCCCGGGCACTAGCGAGTACGAGCAGTACTTC. As protein: CASSSPGTSEYEQYF.

The V call is TRBV27, the J call TRBJ1-5; D is unresolved. The CDR3 is 13 residues long. The V gene lost 4 bases and the J gene lost 4 bases, with 8 bases spanning the gap. Looked up from germline, CDR1 is MNHEY and CDR2 is SMNVEV (reference sequence). The CDR3 coding sequence is TGTGCCAGCAGTTCCCGGGCTAATCAGCCCCAGCATTTT. The encoded protein is CASSSRANQPQHF.

This clone came up a few times. The chain employs TRBV7-3 and TRBJ2-7, with a weak D call TRBD1 (6 bases). V gave up 2 bases and J gave up 6 bases, with 20 bases separating them. The germline gives CDR1 SGHTA, CDR2 FQGTGA. The CDR3 covers 16 residues. The CDR3 region is CASSLVNAATGAEQYF. CDR3 nucleotide sequence: TGTGCCAGCAGCTTAGTCAATGCCGCGACAGGAGCCGAGCAGTACTTC.

CDR3 loop: CASSFRDGGTYEQYF. Written as DNA, the CDR3 is TGTGCCAGCAGCTTCCGGGACGGCGGAACCTACGAGCAGTACTTC. The chain is built from TRBV7-9 and TRBJ2-7; D is possibly TRBD1 or TRBD2 (5 bases each). CDR1 is SEHNR, CDR2 FQNEAQ, per germline (reference sequence). This CDR3 contains 15 residues. Deletions cut 3 bases from V and 2 bases from J, with 14 bases between.

This chain joins TRBV7-9 and TRBJ1-5, with no clear D. With 2 bases removed from V and 5 bases from J, the gap between germline ends came to 4 bases. This CDR3 contains 12 residues. Germline assignment: CDR1 SEHNR and CDR2 FQNEAQ (reference sequence). The DNA for the CDR3 is TGTGCCAGCAGCTTATCTCATCAGCCCCAGCATTTT. Residues: CASSLSHQPQHF.

V and J are TRBV30 and TRBJ2-7, with 9 bases matching TRBD2. The CDR3 length is 12 residues. J lost 7 bases, V lost 0 bases, and 1 base had no gene match. Germline V gene sequence: CDR1 GTSNPN, CDR2 SVGIG (reference sequence). The CDR3 DNA reads as TGTGCCTGGAGTGTAGCGGGAGGTGAGCAGTACTTC. Translation gives CAWSVAGGEQYF.

In its sample, this clone was seen a few times. This chain uses TRBV5-1 with TRBJ1-1; TRBD1 is a possible D gene (5 bases). The CDR3 runs 15 residues. Germline V gives CDR1 SGHRS, CDR2 YFSETQ. V was pared by 2 bases and J by 2 bases, with 13 bases between. The CDR3, as DNA: TGCGCCAGCAGCTTTTTGTGGGGCTCCAACACTGAAGCTTTCTTT. Amino acids: CASSFLWGSNTEAFF.

This clone was observed many times. The rearrangement uses TRBV7-2 and TRBJ2-7; tentatively, D is TRBD2 (5 bases). This CDR3 contains 14 residues. V lost 7 bases and J lost 0, with 13 bases in between. Germline CDR1 reads SGHTA; CDR2 reads FQGNSA. The CDR3 loop reads CASTSTGSSYEQYF. The DNA of the CDR3 is TGTGCCAGCACCTCGACGGGGAGCTCCTACGAGCAGTACTTC.

For this clone: The same CDR3 also results from other DNA sequences found in this sample. CDR3 loop: CASSGTGDQPQHF. DNA of the CDR3: TGTGCCAGCAGTGGGACAGGGGACCAGCCCCAGCATTTT. The chain joins TRBV9 to TRBJ1-5, with 10 nucleotides matching TRBD1. This CDR3 contains 13 residues. After removal of 5 bases from V and 7 bases from J, the junction contained 3 bases not matched to a gene. Germline assignment: CDR1 SGDLS and CDR2 YYNGEE.

The chain carries TRBV7-9 and TRBJ2-2; D is uncertain. Germline CDR1 is SEHNR and CDR2 is FQNEAQ (reference sequence). Trimming took off 3 bases at V and 4 bases at J, with 12 bases between the two ends. The CDR3 is 15 residues long. Written as DNA, the CDR3 is TGTGCCAGCAGCTTCGTCGGACGGTTCACCGGGGAGCTGTTTTTT. Encoded protein: CASSFVGRFTGELFF.

The chain has TRBV10-3 and TRBJ2-2; a weak D match, TRBD1 (6 bases). V lost 5 bases to trimming and J lost 8 bases, with 18 bases between them. CDR1 is ENHRY and CDR2 is SYGVKD in the germline V gene. The CDR3 has 15 amino acids. CDR3 DNA: TGTGCCATCAGTACCACAGGACAGAGGCCAGGGGAGCTGTTTTTT. It translates to CAISTTGQRPGELFF.

CDR3 amino acids: CASSVTGTDTQYF. The CDR3 bases are TGTGCCAGCAGTGTCACAGGGACAGATACGCAGTATTTT. The genes are TRBV6-4 and TRBJ2-3; maybe TRBD1 (6 bases). Germline lookup yields CDR1 MRHNA and CDR2 SNTAGT. The CDR3 totals 13 residues. V was clipped by 4 bases and J by 3 bases, with 8 bases between them.

The V gene is TRBV19, the J gene TRBJ1-1; D is perhaps TRBD1 (5 bases). V dropped 1 base and J dropped 4 bases, with 10 bases sitting between them. CDR3 length: 14 residues. Germline CDR1 and CDR2: LNHDA and SQIVND (reference sequence). The chain's CDR3 is CASSIVVGGTEAFF. CDR3 DNA sequence: TGTGCCAGTAGTATAGTAGTGGGGGGCACTGAAGCTTTCTTT.

The gene calls are TRBV5-1 and TRBJ2-2; D is uncertain. The V end was cut by 4 bases, the J end by 5 bases, with 15 bases between. In germline, CDR1 is SGHRS, CDR2 YFSETQ. The CDR3 is made up of 15 amino acids. In nucleotides, the CDR3 is TGCGCCAGCAGCCCCGACGGACGGACGACCGGGGAGCTGTTTTTT. Protein sequence: CASSPDGRTTGELFF.

This clone appeared once. The chain couples TRBV27 to TRBJ2-7; tentatively, D is TRBD1 (6 bases). Per the germline V gene, CDR1 is MNHEY and CDR2 is SMNVEV (reference sequence). V was trimmed by 7 bases and J by 3 bases, leaving 19 bases between them. This CDR3 has 15 amino acids. The CDR3 sequence is CASKQTGYGFYEQYF. CDR3 bases: TGTGCCAGCAAACAAACAGGGTATGGGTTCTACGAGCAGTACTTC.

V and J are TRBV25-1 and TRBJ2-7; 10 bases fit TRBD1. V lost 3 bases to trimming and J lost 3 bases; unmatched junction nucleotides: 5. Germline V lookup: CDR1 MGHDK, CDR2 SYGVNS. The CDR3 totals 15 residues. The CDR3 DNA follows: TGTGCCAGCAGTGATGCCGGGACAGGGGTCTACGAGCAGTACTTC. Encoded protein: CASSDAGTGVYEQYF.

The chain has TRBV27 and TRBJ2-2; D possibly uses TRBD1 or TRBD2 (5 bases each). CDR1 MNHEY and CDR2 SMNVEV come from the germline V gene (reference sequence). The CDR3 has 15 amino acids. Between the trimmed V and J ends, which lost 7 bases and 0 bases, there was a span of 12 bases. CDR3 protein: CASNLRGANTGELFF. The CDR3 nucleotides are TGTGCCAGCAACCTACGGGGCGCGAACACCGGGGAGCTGTTTTTT.

This clone was seen a few times. The chain is built from TRBV29-1 and TRBJ1-1, with D uncertain. The CDR3 consists of 11 residues. Between the trimmed V and J ends, which lost 4 bases and 8 bases, there was a span of 11 bases. Germline CDR1 SQVTM, CDR2 ANQGSEA. The DNA of the CDR3 is TGCAGCGTTGTAGAAGTGGTGGAAGCTTTCTTT. Its protein is CSVVEVVEAFF.

The genes are TRBV7-3 and TRBJ2-5; D is ambiguous. Germline V gene sequence: CDR1 SGHTA, CDR2 FQGTGA. CDR3 length: 13 residues. Trimming shortened V by 4 bases and J by 2 bases, and 8 bases separated the two germline ends. The CDR3 nucleotides read TGTGCCAGCAGCTATAGCCGGCAAGAGACCCAGTACTTC. As protein: CASSYSRQETQYF.

The chain combines TRBV5-5 with TRBJ2-5, with D perhaps TRBD2 (6 bases). V shed 3 bases and J shed 2 bases, with 11 bases lying between them. The CDR3 consists of 14 residues. The germline gives CDR1 SGHKS, CDR2 YYEKEE (reference sequence). CDR3 protein: CASSSMSGQETQYF. In nucleotides, the CDR3 is TGTGCCAGCAGCTCAATGAGCGGGCAAGAGACCCAGTACTTC.

The DNA for the CDR3 is TGCGCCAGCAGCGGACCGGCGAACACCGGGGAGCTGTTTTTT. This gives the protein CASSGPANTGELFF. The rearrangement links TRBV5-1 to TRBJ2-2; the D is unclear. Trimming took 4 bases from V and 0 from J, leaving 7 bases between them. This CDR3 region has 14 residues. Germline V gives CDR1 SGHRS, CDR2 YFSETQ.

This chain connects TRBV19 to TRBJ2-1; possibly TRBD2 for D (6 bases). Germline V CDR1 and CDR2: LNHDA, SQIVND (reference sequence). CDR3 length: 13 amino acids. Trimming cost V 4 bases and J 8 bases, with 12 bases left between them. CDR3 coding DNA: TGTGCCAGTAGTAAAGGTAGCGGCGATGAGCAGTTCTTC. Residues: CASSKGSGDEQFF.

The chain is built from TRBV4-3 and TRBJ2-1; 11 bases line up with TRBD2. V lost 4 bases and J lost 4; bases outside the gene matches: 9. Looked up from germline, CDR1 is LGHNA and CDR2 is YSLEER. This CDR3 comprises 17 residues. The CDR3 nucleotides are TGCGCCAGCAGCCCTCGATTAGCGGGAGGGCCATACAATGAGCAGTTCTTC. Translated, it gives CASSPRLAGGPYNEQFF.

This chain connects TRBV29-1 to TRBJ2-5; 7 bases map to TRBD2. The V segment lost 6 bases and the J segment 3 bases; nucleotides outside the gene matches: 4. The CDR3 runs 12 residues. Germline assignment: CDR1 SQVTM and CDR2 ANQGSEA. CDR3: CSVLAGEETQYF. The DNA of the CDR3 is TGCAGCGTATTAGCGGGTGAAGAGACCCAGTACTTC.

A few counts support this clone. Other DNA sequences within the sample encode an identical CDR3. The genes are TRBV19 and TRBJ1-3, with D unclear. CDR3 length: 14 amino acids. Germline V CDR1 and CDR2: LNHDA, SQIVND (reference sequence). V dropped 3 bases and J dropped 2 bases, with 8 bases sitting between them. The CDR3 DNA reads as TGTGCCAGTAGTATCCGGGGTGCTGGAAACACCATATATTTT. As protein: CASSIRGAGNTIYF. The variable domain in full, completed from reference TRBV19 and TRBJ1-3, reads DGGITQSPKYLFRKEGQNVTLSCEQNLNHDAMYWYRQDPGQGLRLIYYSQIVNDFQKGDIAEGYSVSREKKESFPLTVTSAQKNPTAFYLCASSIRGAGNTIYFGEGSWLTVV.